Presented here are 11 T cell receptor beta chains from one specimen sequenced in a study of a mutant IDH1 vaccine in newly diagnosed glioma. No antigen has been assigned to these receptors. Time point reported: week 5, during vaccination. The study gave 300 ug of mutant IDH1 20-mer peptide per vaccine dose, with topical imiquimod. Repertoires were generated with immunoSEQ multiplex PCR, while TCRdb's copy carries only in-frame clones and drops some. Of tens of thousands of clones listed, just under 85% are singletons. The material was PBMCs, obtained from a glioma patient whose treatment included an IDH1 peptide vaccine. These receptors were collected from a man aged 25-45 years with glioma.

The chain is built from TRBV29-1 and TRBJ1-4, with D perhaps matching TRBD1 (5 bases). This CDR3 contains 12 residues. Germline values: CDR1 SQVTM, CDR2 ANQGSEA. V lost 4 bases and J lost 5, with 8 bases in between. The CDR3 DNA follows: TGCAGCGTTGGAGGGGACAATGAAAAACTGTTTTTT. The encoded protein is CSVGGDNEKLFF.

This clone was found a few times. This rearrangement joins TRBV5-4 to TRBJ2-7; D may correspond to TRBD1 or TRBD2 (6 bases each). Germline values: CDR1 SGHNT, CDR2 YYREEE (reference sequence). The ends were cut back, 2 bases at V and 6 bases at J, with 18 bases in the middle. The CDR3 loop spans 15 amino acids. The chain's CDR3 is CASSFSSGAGSEQYF. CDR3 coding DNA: TGTGCCAGCAGCTTTTCTTCAGGGGCCGGGAGCGAGCAGTACTTC.

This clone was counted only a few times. For the CDR3, the DNA is TGCGCCAGCAGTGAGTCGGGCCCTTGGGCTGAAGCTTTCTTT. It specifies CASSESGPWAEAFF. The rearrangement links TRBV10-2 to TRBJ1-1, with D hard to call. The CDR3 loop spans 14 amino acids. Per germline, CDR1 WSHSY and CDR2 SAAADI. Trimming took off 0 bases at V and 6 bases at J, with 11 bases between the two ends.

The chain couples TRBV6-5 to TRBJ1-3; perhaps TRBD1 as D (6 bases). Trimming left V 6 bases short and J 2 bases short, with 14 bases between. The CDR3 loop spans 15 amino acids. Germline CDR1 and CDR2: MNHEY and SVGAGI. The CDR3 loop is CASSKQGTPGNTIYF. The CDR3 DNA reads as TGTGCCAGCAGCAAGCAGGGGACACCTGGAAACACCATATATTTT.

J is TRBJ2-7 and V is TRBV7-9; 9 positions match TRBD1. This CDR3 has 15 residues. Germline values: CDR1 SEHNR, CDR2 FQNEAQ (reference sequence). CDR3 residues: CSSKDFPGQGVEQYF. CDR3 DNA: TGTTCGTCGAAGGATTTCCCGGGACAGGGCGTCGAGCAGTACTTC.

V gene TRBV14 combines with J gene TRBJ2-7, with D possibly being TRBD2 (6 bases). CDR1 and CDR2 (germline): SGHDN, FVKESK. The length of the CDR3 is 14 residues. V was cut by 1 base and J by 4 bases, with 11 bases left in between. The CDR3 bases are TGTGCCAGCAGCCAAGGGAGGGGTCCTTACGAGCAGTACTTC. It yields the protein CASSQGRGPYEQYF.

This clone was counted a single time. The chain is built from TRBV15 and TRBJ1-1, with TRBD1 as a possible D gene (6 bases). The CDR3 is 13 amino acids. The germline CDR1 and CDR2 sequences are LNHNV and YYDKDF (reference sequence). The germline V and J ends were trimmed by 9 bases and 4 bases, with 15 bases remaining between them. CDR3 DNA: TGTGCCACGAAGTACAGGGTGGCCACTGAAGCTTTCTTT. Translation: CATKYRVATEAFF.

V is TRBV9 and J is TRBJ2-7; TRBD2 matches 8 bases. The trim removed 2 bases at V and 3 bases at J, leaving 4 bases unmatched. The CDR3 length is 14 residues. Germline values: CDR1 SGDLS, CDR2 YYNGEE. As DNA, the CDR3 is TGTGCCAGCAGCGTCGGACTAGCCAACTACGAGCAGTACTTC. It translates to CASSVGLANYEQYF.

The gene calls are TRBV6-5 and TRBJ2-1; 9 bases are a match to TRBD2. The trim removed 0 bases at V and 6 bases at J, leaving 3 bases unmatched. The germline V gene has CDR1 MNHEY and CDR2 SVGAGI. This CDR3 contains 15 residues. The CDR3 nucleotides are TGTGCCAGCAGTTACTCGGGGACTAGCTTCAATGAGCAGTTCTTC. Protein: CASSYSGTSFNEQFF.

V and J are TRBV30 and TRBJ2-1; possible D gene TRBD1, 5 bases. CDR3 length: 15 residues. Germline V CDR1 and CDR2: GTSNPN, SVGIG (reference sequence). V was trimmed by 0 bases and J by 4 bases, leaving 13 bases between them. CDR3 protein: CAWSVGATIYNEQFF. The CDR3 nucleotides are TGTGCCTGGAGTGTAGGGGCTACGATTTACAATGAGCAGTTCTTC.

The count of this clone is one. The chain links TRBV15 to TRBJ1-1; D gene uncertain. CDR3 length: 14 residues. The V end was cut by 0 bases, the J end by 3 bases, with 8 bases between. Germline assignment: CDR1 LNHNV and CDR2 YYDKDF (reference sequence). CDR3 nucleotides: TGTGCCACCAGCAGAGATCTTCCGGACACTGAAGCTTTCTTT. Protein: CATSRDLPDTEAFF.